This passage covers 7 T cell receptor beta chains from one sample sequenced in a study of T cell repertoires in cytomegalovirus infection. TCRdb independently ran MiXCR on the reads; one entry per CDR3 protein. The sample has 450,000 to 600,000 distinct CDR3 sequences; around 10% are singletons. The sample comprised PBMCs. These TCRs come from a human donor in good health (CMV status not recorded). Some clones in this sample may be carry-over from other donors' samples.

This clonotype has at least ten counts. The rearrangement links TRBV7-9 to TRBJ2-5, with 9 positions matching TRBD2. The CDR3 sequence is 16 residues long. Looked up from germline, CDR1 is SEHNR and CDR2 is FQNEAQ (reference sequence). V was pared by 1 base and J by 3 bases, with 6 bases of the junction left unmatched. The CDR3 loop is CASSLERPSGEETQYF. The CDR3 DNA is TGTGCCAGCAGCTTAGAGCGGCCTAGCGGGGAAGAGACCCAGTACTTC.

This clonotype came up once. This likely comes from a read error, as the CDR3 has no conserved phenylalanine or tryptophan at its end. The chain links TRBV7-4 to TRBJ2-4, with TRBD1 matching over 7 bases. CDR1 is SGHVT, CDR2 SQSDAQ, per germline. Trimming removed 5 bases from V and 2 bases from J; junction bases left unmatched: 15. This CDR3 region has 18 residues. The CDR3 DNA reads as TGTGCCAGCAGCCTGGGACAGTTGGGGGTAGCAACCAAAAACATTCAGTACATC. Translating gives CASSLGQLGVATKNIQYI.

The chain couples TRBV5-4 to TRBJ2-3; D is tentatively TRBD1 or TRBD2 (6 bases each). Germline V gene sequence: CDR1 SGHNT, CDR2 YYREEE (reference sequence). The V gene lost 4 bases and the J gene lost 1 base, with 13 bases spanning the gap. The CDR3 totals 15 residues. The CDR3 sequence: CASSGGPPGTDTQYF. Here the CDR3 DNA reads TGTGCCAGCAGCGGGGGGCCGCCAGGCACAGATACGCAGTATTTT. The complete variable domain, with remaining parts taken from reference TRBV5-4 and TRBJ2-3, reads ETGVTQSPTHLIKTRGQQVTLRCSSQSGHNTVSWYQQALGQGPQFIFQYYREEENGRGNFPPRFSGLQFPNYSSELNVNALELDDSALYLCASSGGPPGTDTQYFGPGTRLTVL.

This clonotype was seen a few times. This chain joins TRBV19 and TRBJ1-1; no clear D gene. CDR1 is LNHDA and CDR2 is SQIVND in the germline V gene (reference sequence). This CDR3 spans 13 amino acids. Trimming stripped 5 bases from V and 7 bases from J, with 14 bases between. The CDR3 coding sequence is TGTGCCAGTAGTTCGCGAGGCTGGTTTGAAGCTTTCTTT. Protein: CASSSRGWFEAFF.

This clonotype came up many times. This chain connects TRBV7-2 to TRBJ2-3; D is perhaps TRBD2 (6 bases). The V gene lost 0 bases and the J gene lost 1 base, with 8 bases spanning the gap. The germline gives CDR1 SGHTA, CDR2 FQGNSA. The CDR3 is 15 residues long. CDR3 in DNA: TGTGCCAGCAGCTTAGCTAGCGGAGGCACAGATACGCAGTATTTT. Translation: CASSLASGGTDTQYF.

This clonotype came up many times. The chain couples TRBV7-8 to TRBJ1-4, with no clear D. Looked up from germline, CDR1 is SGHVS and CDR2 is FQNEAQ. Trimming left V 5 bases short and J 6 bases short, with 13 bases between. The CDR3 has 14 residues. CDR3 in DNA: TGTGCCAGCAGCCAGGCCGCGATATATGAAAAACTGTTTTTT. Amino acid sequence: CASSQAAIYEKLFF.

Many counts were recorded for this clonotype. This rearrangement joins TRBV18 to TRBJ2-3; no reliable D call. From germline, CDR1 is KGHSH and CDR2 LQKENI. Between the trimmed V and J ends, which lost 8 bases and 1 base, there was a span of 13 bases. The CDR3 contains 14 residues. CDR3 nucleotide sequence: TGTGCCAGCAGCCCGCCGCGAGGCACAGATACGCAGTATTTT. As protein: CASSPPRGTDTQYF.